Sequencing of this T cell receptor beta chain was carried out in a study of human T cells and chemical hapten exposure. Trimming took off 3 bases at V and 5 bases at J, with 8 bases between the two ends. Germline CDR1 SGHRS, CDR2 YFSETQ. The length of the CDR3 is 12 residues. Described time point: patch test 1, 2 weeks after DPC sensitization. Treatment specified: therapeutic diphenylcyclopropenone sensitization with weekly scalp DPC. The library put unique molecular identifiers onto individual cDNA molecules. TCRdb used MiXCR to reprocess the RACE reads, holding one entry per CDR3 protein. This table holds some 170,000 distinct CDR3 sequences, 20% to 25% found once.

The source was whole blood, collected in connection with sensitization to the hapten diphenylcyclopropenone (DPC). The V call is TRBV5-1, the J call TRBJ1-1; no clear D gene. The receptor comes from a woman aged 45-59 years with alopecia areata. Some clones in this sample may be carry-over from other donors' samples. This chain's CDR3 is CASSSTGTEAFF. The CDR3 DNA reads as TGCGCCAGCAGCTCTACGGGTACTGAAGCTTTCTTT. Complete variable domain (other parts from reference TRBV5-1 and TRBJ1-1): KAGVTQTPRYLIKTRGQQVTLSCSPISGHRSVSWYQQTPGQGLQFLFEYFSETQRNKGNFPGRFSGRQFSNSRSEMNVSTLELGDSALYLCASSSTGTEAFFGQGTRLTVV.